These T cell receptor beta chains were read from a single sample in a study of graft-versus-host responses after intestinal transplantation. TCRdb's copy holds only in-frame clones and misses some; the assay was immunoSEQ multiplex PCR. Among 25,000 to 35,000 clones listed, 85% to 95% were seen once. Sequences were derived from PBMCs, sampled roughly 62 days after intestinal transplant. These receptors were taken from a human patient who received an intestinal transplant, so some T cells may come from the graft donor. The CDR3 runs from the conserved cysteine through the conserved F or W. A D gene is named only where the DNA matches it firmly. Expanded clones get a size class; other rows say once, few or many, or leave the size out.

TRBD1	NA	TRBV18	TRBJ2-5	TGTGCCAGCTCACCGGGACAGATGAAAGAGACCCAGTACTTC	CASSPGQMKETQYF
NA	NA	TRBV5-5	TRBJ2-2	TGTGCCAGCAGCTCGCCCGGGTACCAAACCGGGGAGCTGTTTTTT	CASSSPGYQTGELFF
NA	NA	TRBV30	TRBJ1-5	TGTGCCTGGAGGCCCCCCGGGCCCATCAATCAGCCCCAGCATTTT	CAWRPPGPINQPQHF
NA	once	TRBV21-1	TRBJ2-7	TGTGCCAGCAGCAAAGACGGAATTTGGGGACAGAGAAAGCGGGGGGCCTACGAGCAGTACTTC	CASSKDGIWGQRKRGAYEQYF
NA	NA	TRBV30	TRBJ1-1	TGTGCCTGGAGCCTGCAGGGGTGGGGGAACACTGAAGCTTTCTTT	CAWSLQGWGNTEAFF
TRBD1	once	TRBV5-1	TRBJ2-7	TGCGCCAGCAGGCGGGACAGGGGATCGACCTACGAGCAGTACTTC	CASRRDRGSTYEQYF
NA	NA	TRBV6-6	TRBJ1-2	TGTGCCAGCAGTTACTCGAACATCCTCTATGGCTACACCTTC	CASSYSNILYGYTF
NA	NA	TRBV29-1	TRBJ2-7	TGCAGCGTTGCTCTCCCAGACTCCTACGAGCAGTACTTC	CSVALPDSYEQYF
NA	NA	TRBV7-9	TRBJ1-4	TGTGCCAGCACTCGCTTGCTAACCAGAGTGGATGAAAAACTGTTTTTT	CASTRLLTRVDEKLFF
TRBD2	NA	TRBV18	TRBJ2-1	TGTGCCAGCTCACCACGTTACCGGGAGGGTCCGGATTACAATGAGCAGTTCTTC	CASSPRYREGPDYNEQFF
NA	NA	TRBV10-2	TRBJ1-1	TGCGCCAGCAGTGATTCCTTGAACACTGAAGCTTTCTTT	CASSDSLNTEAFF
NA	NA	TRBV5-1	TRBJ1-3	TGCGCCAGCAGCTTGAGTGTTGGAAACACCATATATTTT	CASSLSVGNTIYF
NA	NA	TRBV4-3	TRBJ1-2	TGCGCCAGCAGCCCCGACGCGTTCTATGGCTACACCTTC	CASSPDAFYGYTF
NA	NA	TRBV7-9	TRBJ2-3	TGTGCCAGCAGCTTTTATCAGCCTAGCACAGATACGCAGTATTTT	CASSFYQPSTDTQYF
NA	once	TRBV19	TRBJ1-5	TGTGCCAGTAGTATGGGGACGTTTCAGCCCCAGCATTTT	CASSMGTFQPQHF
TRBD1	NA	TRBV7-9	TRBJ2-7	TGTGCCAGCAGCTTAACAACAGGGGAATTTACCTACGAGCAGTACTTC	CASSLTTGEFTYEQYF
TRBD2	few	TRBV5-1	TRBJ2-1	TGCGCCAGCACCGTAGGACTAGCGGGAGGTCTCTCCTACAATGAGCAGTTCTTC	CASTVGLAGGLSYNEQFF
TRBD1	NA	TRBV28	TRBJ2-1	TGTGCCAGCCTTCCCCGGGACAGGGTTGATGAGCAGTTCTTC	CASLPRDRVDEQFF
NA	NA	TRBV11-1	TRBJ2-1	TGTGCCAGCAGCTTATCCTACAATGAGCAGTTCTTC	CASSLSYNEQFF
NA	NA	TRBV5-1	TRBJ2-7	TGCGCCAGCAGCTCGACTGAGATATACGAGCAGTACTTC	CASSSTEIYEQYF
NA	NA	TRBV7-2	TRBJ2-5	TGTGCCAGCAGCCAGGGGACTTCCTATCCGGGGGAGACCCAGTACTTC	CASSQGTSYPGETQYF
NA	NA	TRBV29-1	TRBJ2-7	TGCAGCGTTGAAGACAGGGATTCCTACGAGCAGTACTTC	CSVEDRDSYEQYF
NA	NA	TRBV7-3	TRBJ1-1	TGTGCCAGCAGCTTAATAAATTGGGAAGGGGTAGGGAAAACTGAAGCTTTCTTT	CASSLINWEGVGKTEAFF
NA	NA	TRBV4-1	TRBJ2-7	TGCGCCAGCAGCCAAGATCCGTCCAAGAGCTCCTACGAGCAGTACTTC	CASSQDPSKSSYEQYF
NA	NA	TRBV7-9	TRBJ2-7	TGTGCCAGCAGCCCCGGGCCACCTCAGAACTACGAGCAGTACTTC	CASSPGPPQNYEQYF
NA	NA	TRBV30	TRBJ1-2	TGTGCCTCACAGGCGCTTTATGGCTACACCTTC	CASQALYGYTF
TRBD1	NA	TRBV11-2	TRBJ1-1	TGTGCCAGCAGCCATATGGGACAGCCTAACACTGAAGCTTTCTTT	CASSHMGQPNTEAFF
TRBD1	NA	TRBV29-1	TRBJ2-3	TGCAGCGTTGGGGGGACAGGGCTTAACACGGATACGCAGTATTTT	CSVGGTGLNTDTQYF
NA	NA	TRBV4-1	TRBJ1-2	TGCGCCAGCAGCCAAGTAGGGGAGGCGATAGGCGGCTACACCTTC	CASSQVGEAIGGYTF
TRBD2	NA	TRBV5-4	TRBJ2-1	TGTGCCAGCAGCTTGCCCGGGACTAGCGGGAGAGCCTACAATGAGCAGTTCTTC	CASSLPGTSGRAYNEQFF
NA	NA	TRBV10-1	TRBJ2-3	TGCGCCAGCAGTAGAGGACATGTTCCCCGCACAGATACGCAGTATTTT	CASSRGHVPRTDTQYF
NA	NA	TRBV2	TRBJ1-5	TGTGCCAGCACCCCGTTAACGACTAATCAGCCCCAGCATTTT	CASTPLTTNQPQHF
NA	NA	TRBV4-2	TRBJ2-7	TGTGCCAGCAGCCAAGTGGCAGCCGCCTACGAGCAGTACTTC	CASSQVAAAYEQYF
NA	NA	TRBV5-5	TRBJ2-5	TGTGCCAGCAGCAGAATAACGGAGACCCAGTACTTC	CASSRITETQYF
NA	NA	TRBV11-2	TRBJ2-2	TGTGCCAGCAGCCACGAGTTCACCGGGGAGCTGTTTTTT	CASSHEFTGELFF
NA	NA	TRBV4-1	TRBJ2-7	TGCGCCAGCAGCCAGTACACGTGGCCCTACGAGCAGTACTTC	CASSQYTWPYEQYF
NA	few	TRBV5-5	TRBJ1-2	TGTGCCAGCAGCTTGGGGGCAGAGAACTATGGCTACACCTTC	CASSLGAENYGYTF
TRBD1	NA	TRBV4-1	TRBJ2-7	TGCGCCAGCAGCCAAACCGGGACAGGGGGCGAGCAGTACTTC	CASSQTGTGGEQYF
TRBD2	once	TRBV4-1	TRBJ2-6	TGCGCCAGCAGCCAACTAGCGGGAGGGCCCTCGGGGGCCAACGTCCTGACTTTC	CASSQLAGGPSGANVLTF
TRBD1	NA	TRBV5-4	TRBJ1-1	TGTGCCAGCAGCTACTGGGACAGCACTGAAGCTTTCTTT	CASSYWDSTEAFF
NA	NA	TRBV12-5	TRBJ1-1	TGTGCTAGTGGTTTGACAGCGAACACTGAAGCTTTCTTT	CASGLTANTEAFF
NA	NA	TRBV11-2	TRBJ2-3	TGTGCCAGCAGCTTATCCGTCCTCGGGGGCACAGATACGCAGTATTTT	CASSLSVLGGTDTQYF
NA	NA	TRBV6-1	TRBJ2-5	TGTGCCATTCCGCAGGCGGAGACCCAAGAGACCCAGTACTTC	CAIPQAETQETQYF
NA	NA	TRBV4-1	TRBJ2-5	TGCGCCAGCAGCTGGCCGTCAGGGGAGACCCAGTACTTC	CASSWPSGETQYF
NA	NA	TRBV10-3	TRBJ1-1	TGTGCCATTACAGGACCTTTGGGAGCTTTCTTT	CAITGPLGAFF
TRBD1	NA	TRBV5-1	TRBJ1-4	TGCGCCAGCAGCCCAGGACAGGGCCAAGAGGAAAAACTGTTTTTT	CASSPGQGQEEKLFF
TRBD2	NA	TRBV6-5	TRBJ2-5	TGTGCCAGCAGTTACTCTTCGGGGGGGGGAGAGACCCAGTACTTC	CASSYSSGGGETQYF
TRBD1	NA	TRBV13	TRBJ2-7	TGTGCCAGCAGCTTAGCGTTCGGACAGGGGACCTACGAGCAGTACTTC	CASSLAFGQGTYEQYF
TRBD2	NA	TRBV10-3	TRBJ2-5	TGTGCCATCAGTGGACTAGCGGGGCAAGAGACCCAGTACTTC	CAISGLAGQETQYF
TRBD2	NA	TRBV5-1	TRBJ2-3	TGCGCCAGCACCAGCGGGGGGGTTACCACAGATACGCAGTATTTT	CASTSGGVTTDTQYF
TRBD1	NA	TRBV5-1	TRBJ1-2	TGCGCCAGCAGCTTGGACCTGACAGGGGCAAATGGCTACACCTTC	CASSLDLTGANGYTF
NA	NA	TRBV6-5	TRBJ1-1	TGTGCCAGCAGTTATGGGACACCGAACACTGAAGCTTTCTTT	CASSYGTPNTEAFF
TRBD1	NA	TRBV6-6	TRBJ2-7	TGTGCCAGCAGTCGCTGGACAGGGGGAAACGAGCAGTACTTC	CASSRWTGGNEQYF
NA	NA	TRBV4-3	TRBJ2-7	TGCGCCAGCAGCCAAGAACCCCGTACCCCCCCAGGAACCTACGAGCAGTACTTC	CASSQEPRTPPGTYEQYF
NA	NA	TRBV27	TRBJ2-1	TGTGCCAGCATCGGTAATAGCGCTTACAATGAGCAGTTCTTC	CASIGNSAYNEQFF
TRBD1	NA	TRBV14	TRBJ2-5	TGTGCCAGCAGCCAAGGTTTCAGGGGGCGAAGCCGGATTGAAGAGACCCAGTACTTC	CASSQGFRGRSRIEETQYF
NA	NA	TRBV7-2	TRBJ1-1	TGTGCCAGCAGCTTAGCTCCCAGCTTGAACACTGAAGCTTTCTTT	CASSLAPSLNTEAFF
TRBD1	NA	TRBV30	TRBJ2-2	TGTGCCTGGTTGCTTTTGACAGGGCGAACCGGGGAGCTGTTTTTT	CAWLLLTGRTGELFF